This T cell receptor beta chain was obtained from a study of CD8 T cells in ankylosing spondylitis. Preparation of TCR beta libraries was done by quantitative 5'-RACE with molecular barcodes. In TCRdb, the 5' RACE reads were re-called with MiXCR into one record per CDR3 protein. In the table there are about 130,000 distinct CDR3 sequences, approximately 9.7% of which are singletons. Points from the study as a whole: Certain motif variants had earlier appeared in reactive arthritis synovial fluid and blood.

This clonotype was counted only a few times. Its antigen is undetermined. The sequence came from a male donor with ankylosing spondylitis or in good health (not recorded which). The sequenced sample was blood, either unsorted or a sorted T cell fraction (not recorded which).

The DNA of the CDR3 is TGTGCCAGCAGCCAAATTAGCGGGAGAAACACCGGGGAGCTGTTTTTT. This encodes CASSQISGRNTGELFF. The V gene is TRBV7-8, the J gene TRBJ2-2; 9 bases map to TRBD2. The CDR3 is 16 amino acids. Trimming at V came to 5 bases and at J to 2 bases, leaving 6 bases not matched to a gene. From germline, CDR1 is SGHVS and CDR2 FQNEAQ. The complete variable domain, with remaining parts taken from reference TRBV7-8 and TRBJ2-2, reads GAGVSQSPRYKVAKRGQDVALRCDPISGHVSLFWYQQALGQGPEFLTYFQNEAQLDKSGLPSDRFFAERPEGSVSTLKIQRTQQEDSAVYLCASSQISGRNTGELFFGEGSRLTVL.